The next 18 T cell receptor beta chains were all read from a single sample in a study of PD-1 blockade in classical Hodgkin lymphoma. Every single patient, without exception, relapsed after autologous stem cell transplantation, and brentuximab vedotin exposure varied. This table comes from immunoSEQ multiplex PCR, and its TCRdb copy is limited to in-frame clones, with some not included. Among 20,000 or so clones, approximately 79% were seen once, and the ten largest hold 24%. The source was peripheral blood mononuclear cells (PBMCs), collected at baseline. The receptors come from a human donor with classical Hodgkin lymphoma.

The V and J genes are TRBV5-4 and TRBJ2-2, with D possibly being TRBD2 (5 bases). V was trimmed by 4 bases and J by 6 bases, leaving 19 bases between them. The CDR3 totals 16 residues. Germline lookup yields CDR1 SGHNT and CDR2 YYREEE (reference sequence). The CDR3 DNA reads TGTGCCAGCAGCAATGGCGTCACTAGGGAGTCCGGGGAGCTGTTTTTT. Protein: CASSNGVTRESGELFF.

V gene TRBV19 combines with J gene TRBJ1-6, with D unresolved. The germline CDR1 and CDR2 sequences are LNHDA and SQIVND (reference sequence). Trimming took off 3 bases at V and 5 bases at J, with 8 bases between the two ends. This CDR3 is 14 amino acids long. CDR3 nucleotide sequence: TGTGCCAGTAGTATGGTCAGCCATAATTCACCCCTCCACTTT. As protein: CASSMVSHNSPLHF.

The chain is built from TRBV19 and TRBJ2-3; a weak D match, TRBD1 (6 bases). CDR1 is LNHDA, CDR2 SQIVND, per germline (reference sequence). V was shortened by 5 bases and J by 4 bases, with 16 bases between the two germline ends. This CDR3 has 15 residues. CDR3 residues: CASSANRDGPDTQYF. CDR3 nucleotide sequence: TGTGCCAGTAGTGCTAACAGGGACGGCCCAGATACGCAGTATTTT.

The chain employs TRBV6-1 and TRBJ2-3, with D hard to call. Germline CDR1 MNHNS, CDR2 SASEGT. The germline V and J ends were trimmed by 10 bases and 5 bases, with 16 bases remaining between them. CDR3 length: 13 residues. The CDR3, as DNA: TGTGCCACCACGGACCACTTTGGAGATACGCAGTATTTT. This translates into CATTDHFGDTQYF.

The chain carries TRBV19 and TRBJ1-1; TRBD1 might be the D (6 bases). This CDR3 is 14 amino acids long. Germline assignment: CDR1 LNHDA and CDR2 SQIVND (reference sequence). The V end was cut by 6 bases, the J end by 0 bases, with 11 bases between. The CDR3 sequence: CASSLGQLNTEAFF. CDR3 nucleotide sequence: TGTGCCAGTAGCCTTGGACAGTTGAACACTGAAGCTTTCTTT. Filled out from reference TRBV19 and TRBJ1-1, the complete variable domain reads DGGITQSPKYLFRKEGQNVTLSCEQNLNHDAMYWYRQDPGQGLRLIYYSQIVNDFQKGDIAEGYSVSREKKESFPLTVTSAQKNPTAFYLCASSLGQLNTEAFFGQGTRLTVV.

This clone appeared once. In DNA, the CDR3 is TGTGCCAGCAGCGTCGACGCAGGGCAATACACTGAAGCTTTCTTT. This gives the protein CASSVDAGQYTEAFF. This chain links TRBV9 with TRBJ1-1, with D possibly being TRBD1 (5 bases). Trimming removed 2 bases from V and 3 bases from J, with 14 bases in between. Germline V lookup: CDR1 SGDLS, CDR2 YYNGEE. The CDR3 extends over 15 amino acids.

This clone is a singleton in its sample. CDR3 DNA: TGTGCCAGTAAGCGCCGGTCGGTGGGGGCCTCTAATGAAAAACTGTTTTTT. This sequence encodes CASKRRSVGASNEKLFF. The chain employs TRBV19 and TRBJ1-4, with D tentatively TRBD1 (6 bases). V was shortened by 7 bases and J by 3 bases, with 21 bases between the two germline ends. CDR1 is LNHDA and CDR2 is SQIVND in the germline V gene (reference sequence). The CDR3 loop spans 17 amino acids.

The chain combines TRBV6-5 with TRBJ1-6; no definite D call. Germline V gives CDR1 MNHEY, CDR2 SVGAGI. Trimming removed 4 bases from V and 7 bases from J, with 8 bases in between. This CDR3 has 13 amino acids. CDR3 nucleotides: TGTGCCAGCAGTTGGGGAGGGAATTCACCCCTCCACTTT. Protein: CASSWGGNSPLHF.

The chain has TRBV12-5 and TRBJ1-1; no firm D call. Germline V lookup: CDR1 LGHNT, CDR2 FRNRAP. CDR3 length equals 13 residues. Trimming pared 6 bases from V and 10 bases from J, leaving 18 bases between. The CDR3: CASGLADADRAFF. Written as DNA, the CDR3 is TGTGCTAGTGGCCTCGCGGATGCGGATCGAGCTTTCTTT.

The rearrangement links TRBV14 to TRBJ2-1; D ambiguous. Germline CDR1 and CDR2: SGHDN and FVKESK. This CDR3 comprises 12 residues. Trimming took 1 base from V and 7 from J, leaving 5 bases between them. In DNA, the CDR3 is TGTGCCAGCAGCCAAGTTCGGAATGAGCAGTTCTTC. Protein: CASSQVRNEQFF.

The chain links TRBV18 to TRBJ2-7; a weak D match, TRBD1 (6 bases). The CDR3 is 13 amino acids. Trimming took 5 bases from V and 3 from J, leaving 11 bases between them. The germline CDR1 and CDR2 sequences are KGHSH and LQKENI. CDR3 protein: CASSSWTDYEQYF. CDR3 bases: TGTGCCAGCTCATCCTGGACAGACTACGAGCAGTACTTC.

For the CDR3, the DNA is TGTGCCAGCAGTTTAGCCGGTTTGAACACTGAAGCTTTCTTT. Its translation is CASSLAGLNTEAFF. This rearrangement joins TRBV27 to TRBJ1-1; D not resolved. V gave up 2 bases and J gave up 0 bases, with 7 bases separating them. This CDR3 contains 14 residues. CDR1 and CDR2 (germline): MNHEY, SMNVEV (reference sequence).

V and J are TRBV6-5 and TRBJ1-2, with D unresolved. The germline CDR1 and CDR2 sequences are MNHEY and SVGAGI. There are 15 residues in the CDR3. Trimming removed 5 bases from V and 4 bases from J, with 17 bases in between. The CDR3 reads CASSPRTSSAYGYTF. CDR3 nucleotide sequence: TGTGCCAGCAGTCCCCGGACCTCCAGCGCCTATGGCTACACCTTC.

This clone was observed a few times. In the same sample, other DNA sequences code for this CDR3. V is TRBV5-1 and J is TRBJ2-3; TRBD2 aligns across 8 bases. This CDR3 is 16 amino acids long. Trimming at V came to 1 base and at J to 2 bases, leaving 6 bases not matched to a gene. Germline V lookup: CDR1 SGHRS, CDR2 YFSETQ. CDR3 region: CASSLNGRASTDTQYF. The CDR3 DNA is TGCGCCAGCAGCTTGAACGGGAGGGCCTCCACAGATACGCAGTATTTT.

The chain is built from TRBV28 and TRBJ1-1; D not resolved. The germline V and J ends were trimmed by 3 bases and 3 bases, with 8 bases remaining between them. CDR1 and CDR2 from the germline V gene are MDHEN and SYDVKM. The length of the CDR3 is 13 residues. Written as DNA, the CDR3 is TGTGCCAGCAGTTTTTGGAGCTACACTGAAGCTTTCTTT. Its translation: CASSFWSYTEAFF.

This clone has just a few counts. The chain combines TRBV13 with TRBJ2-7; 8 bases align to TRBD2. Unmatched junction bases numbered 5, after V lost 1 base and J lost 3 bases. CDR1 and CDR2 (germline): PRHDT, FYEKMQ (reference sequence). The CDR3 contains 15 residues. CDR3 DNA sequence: TGTGCCAGCAGCTTAGTGGTAGCGGGGAACTACGAGCAGTACTTC. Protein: CASSLVVAGNYEQYF.

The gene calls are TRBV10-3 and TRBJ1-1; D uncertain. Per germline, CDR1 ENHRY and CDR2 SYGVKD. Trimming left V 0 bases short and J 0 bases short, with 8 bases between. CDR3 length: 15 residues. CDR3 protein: CAISESGRLNTEAFF. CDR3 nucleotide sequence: TGTGCCATCAGTGAGTCGGGCAGACTGAACACTGAAGCTTTCTTT.

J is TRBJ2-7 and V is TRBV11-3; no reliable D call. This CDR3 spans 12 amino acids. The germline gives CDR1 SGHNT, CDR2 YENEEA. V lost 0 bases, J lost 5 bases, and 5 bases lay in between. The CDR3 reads CASSLESHEQYF. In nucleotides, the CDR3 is TGTGCCAGCAGCTTAGAATCTCACGAGCAGTACTTC.